A selection of T cell receptor beta chains follows, all from one sample in a study of blood T cell repertoires in COVID-19. This table comes from immunoSEQ multiplex PCR, and its TCRdb copy is limited to in-frame clones, with some not included. This sample carries approximately 400,000 clones, 88% of them seen once, and the ten largest clones take roughly 1.2%. Source material: PBMCs or T cells enriched from blood (not recorded which). The receptors originated from a woman between 18 and 30 years old who had recovered from COVID-19. Both conserved end residues are part of each CDR3. Fields, in order: D gene, clone size, V gene, J gene, CDR3 DNA, CDR3 protein. D genes are given only for firm matches. Where a row states a size, it is once, few, many or the class of an expanded clone; other rows omit it.

d_gene: NA
abundance: NA
v_gene: TRBV27
j_gene: TRBJ2-1
CDR3nt: TGTGCCAGCAGTTTACTCCAGGCAGGACAGTTCTTAGGCAATGAGCAGTTCTTC
CDR3aa: CASSLLQAGQFLGNEQFF

d_gene: NA
abundance: NA
v_gene: TRBV3-1/TRBV3-2
j_gene: TRBJ1-1
CDR3nt: TGTGCCAGCAGCCAAGGCCCAGGCCGGATCACTGAAGCTTTCTTT
CDR3aa: CASSQGPGRITEAFF

d_gene: NA
abundance: NA
v_gene: TRBV11-2
j_gene: TRBJ1-1
CDR3nt: TGTGCCAGCAGCTCCGGCGGGGCTAACGCTGAAGCTTTCTTT
CDR3aa: CASSSGGANAEAFF

d_gene: NA
abundance: few
v_gene: TRBV29-1
j_gene: TRBJ2-7
CDR3nt: TGCAGCGTTGAGGCGGACAGCGACTACGAGCAGTACTTC
CDR3aa: CSVEADSDYEQYF

d_gene: NA
abundance: NA
v_gene: TRBV15
j_gene: TRBJ1-1
CDR3nt: TGTGCCACCAGCAGATTACAGGGCCTCGAAGCTTTCTTT
CDR3aa: CATSRLQGLEAFF

d_gene: NA
abundance: NA
v_gene: TRBV6-5
j_gene: TRBJ1-1
CDR3nt: TGTGCCAGCAGTCGCCACTCTGAAGCTTTCTTT
CDR3aa: CASSRHSEAFF

d_gene: TRBD1
abundance: NA
v_gene: TRBV6-5
j_gene: TRBJ1-1
CDR3nt: TGTGCCAGCAGGAGACGACAGGGGAGAACTGAAGCTTTCTTT
CDR3aa: CASRRRQGRTEAFF

d_gene: TRBD1
abundance: NA
v_gene: TRBV19
j_gene: TRBJ1-1
CDR3nt: TGTGCCAGTAGTATTAACCAGGGGGCTGACGCTTTCTTT
CDR3aa: CASSINQGADAFF

d_gene: NA
abundance: NA
v_gene: TRBV7-9
j_gene: TRBJ1-2
CDR3nt: TGTGCCAGCAGCTTAGCTCAGGGCTCTAACTATGGCTACACCTTC
CDR3aa: CASSLAQGSNYGYTF

d_gene: TRBD1
abundance: NA
v_gene: TRBV18
j_gene: TRBJ1-1
CDR3nt: TGTGCCAGCTCACTTCGACAGGGGGCAGGAGGGGTTGAAGCTTTCTTT
CDR3aa: CASSLRQGAGGVEAFF

d_gene: TRBD1
abundance: NA
v_gene: TRBV2
j_gene: TRBJ1-1
CDR3nt: TGTGCCAGCAGGGACAGGGCGGCCACTGAAGCTTTCTTT
CDR3aa: CASRDRAATEAFF

d_gene: TRBD2
abundance: NA
v_gene: TRBV3-1/TRBV3-2
j_gene: TRBJ2-5
CDR3nt: TGTGCCAGCAGCCCCCGAGTAGCGGGGGGCCAAGAGACCCAGTACTTC
CDR3aa: CASSPRVAGGQETQYF

d_gene: NA
abundance: once
v_gene: TRBV27
j_gene: TRBJ1-3
CDR3nt: TGTGCCAGCAGGGCAGGGGTTATTGGAAACACCATATATTTT
CDR3aa: CASRAGVIGNTIYF

d_gene: NA
abundance: NA
v_gene: TRBV4-3
j_gene: TRBJ2-7
CDR3nt: TGCGCCAGCAGCCAGGAACAGGACCACTACGAGCAGTACTTC
CDR3aa: CASSQEQDHYEQYF

d_gene: TRBD2
abundance: NA
v_gene: TRBV10-3
j_gene: TRBJ2-1
CDR3nt: TGTGCCACCCTCCCGGGGCGGGGGGGCGGCCATGAGCAGTTCTTC
CDR3aa: CATLPGRGGGHEQFF

d_gene: NA
abundance: NA
v_gene: TRBV11-2
j_gene: TRBJ1-2
CDR3nt: TGTGCCAGCAGCTTGGGGAGTCCGGGATTGGAGGGCTACACCTTC
CDR3aa: CASSLGSPGLEGYTF

d_gene: TRBD1
abundance: NA
v_gene: TRBV12-5
j_gene: TRBJ1-5
CDR3nt: TGTGCTAGTGGTTTGATGACAGGGAGTCAGCCCCAGCATTTT
CDR3aa: CASGLMTGSQPQHF

d_gene: TRBD1
abundance: NA
v_gene: TRBV30
j_gene: TRBJ1-4
CDR3nt: TGTGCCTGGAGCCACCGGGACAGGGCCTATGCAACTAATGAAAAACTGTTTTTT
CDR3aa: CAWSHRDRAYATNEKLFF

d_gene: NA
abundance: NA
v_gene: TRBV10-2
j_gene: TRBJ2-1
CDR3nt: TGCGCCAGCAGTGAGCGGTACAATGAGCAGTTCTTC
CDR3aa: CASSERYNEQFF

d_gene: TRBD1
abundance: few
v_gene: TRBV19
j_gene: TRBJ1-5
CDR3nt: TGTGCCAGTAGTATAGCGAAGGGGGCCGACGATCAGCCCCAGCATTTT
CDR3aa: CASSIAKGADDQPQHF

d_gene: TRBD1
abundance: NA
v_gene: TRBV30
j_gene: TRBJ1-6
CDR3nt: TGTGCCTGGAGTGTCGTAGACAGGGATAATTCACCCCTCCACTTT
CDR3aa: CAWSVVDRDNSPLHF

d_gene: TRBD1
abundance: NA
v_gene: TRBV19
j_gene: TRBJ1-5
CDR3nt: TGTGCCAGTAGTATTCTATGGACAGGGGCGAGTCAGCCCCAGCATTTT
CDR3aa: CASSILWTGASQPQHF

d_gene: NA
abundance: NA
v_gene: TRBV2
j_gene: TRBJ2-2
CDR3nt: TGTGCCAGCAGTCCCCCACGGGGGACCGGGGAGCTGTTTTTT
CDR3aa: CASSPPRGTGELFF

d_gene: NA
abundance: NA
v_gene: TRBV7-6
j_gene: TRBJ2-7
CDR3nt: TGTGCCAGCAGCTTATCGCCGGGACAATCCTACGAGCAGTACTTC
CDR3aa: CASSLSPGQSYEQYF

d_gene: TRBD2
abundance: NA
v_gene: TRBV15
j_gene: TRBJ2-3
CDR3nt: TGTGCCACCAGCAGAGATAGGGTCCTAGGTGGCGGGGGGGGGTCAGATACGCAGTATTTT
CDR3aa: CATSRDRVLGGGGGSDTQYF

d_gene: NA
abundance: NA
v_gene: TRBV7-2
j_gene: TRBJ2-2
CDR3nt: TGTGCCAGCAGCTTTAGCGGAAACACCGGGGAGCTGTTTTTT
CDR3aa: CASSFSGNTGELFF

d_gene: TRBD1
abundance: NA
v_gene: TRBV6-2/TRBV6-3
j_gene: TRBJ1-1
CDR3nt: TGTGCCAGCAGTTCGGACAGGGTCGGGATGTTGGCTGAAGCTTTCTTT
CDR3aa: CASSSDRVGMLAEAFF

d_gene: NA
abundance: NA
v_gene: TRBV30
j_gene: TRBJ1-2
CDR3nt: TGTGCCTGCGGGGGTCAGGGAGGTGGCTACACCTTC
CDR3aa: CACGGQGGGYTF

d_gene: NA
abundance: NA
v_gene: TRBV3-1/TRBV3-2
j_gene: TRBJ2-5
CDR3nt: TGTGCCAGCAGCCAAGTTATAGCGGTGTACCAAGAGACCCAGTACTTC
CDR3aa: CASSQVIAVYQETQYF

d_gene: NA
abundance: few
v_gene: TRBV4-1
j_gene: TRBJ1-5
CDR3nt: TGCGCCAGCAGCCAAGGAGACAGCCACCAGCCCCAGCATTTT
CDR3aa: CASSQGDSHQPQHF

d_gene: TRBD1
abundance: NA
v_gene: TRBV5-5
j_gene: TRBJ1-5
CDR3nt: TGTGCCAGCAGCTTGGCGGCAGGGGGCCTCGTTCAGCCCCAGCATTTT
CDR3aa: CASSLAAGGLVQPQHF

d_gene: NA
abundance: NA
v_gene: TRBV4-1
j_gene: TRBJ1-5
CDR3nt: TGCGCCAGCAGCCCCATGGGGGGGGAACAGCCCCAGCATTTT
CDR3aa: CASSPMGGEQPQHF

d_gene: TRBD1
abundance: NA
v_gene: TRBV5-5
j_gene: TRBJ2-7
CDR3nt: TGTGCCAGCAGCGCCCCGGTGACAGGGGTAGGGGGCGAGCAGTACTTC
CDR3aa: CASSAPVTGVGGEQYF

d_gene: TRBD1
abundance: NA
v_gene: TRBV10-3
j_gene: TRBJ1-1
CDR3nt: TGTGCCATCAGTGGTTGGACAGGGGGGAACACTGAAGCTTTCTTT
CDR3aa: CAISGWTGGNTEAFF

d_gene: TRBD1
abundance: NA
v_gene: TRBV14
j_gene: TRBJ2-7
CDR3nt: TGTGCCAGCAGCCAAGGGACAGGTTCTTTCTACGAGCAGTACTTC
CDR3aa: CASSQGTGSFYEQYF

d_gene: TRBD1
abundance: NA
v_gene: TRBV5-1
j_gene: TRBJ1-1
CDR3nt: TGCGCCAGCAGCTTGACAGGGGAGACTGAAGCTTTCTTT
CDR3aa: CASSLTGETEAFF

d_gene: TRBD1
abundance: NA
v_gene: TRBV3-1/TRBV3-2
j_gene: TRBJ2-3
CDR3nt: TGTGCCAGCAGCCAAAGGACAGGGCAAGGCACAGATACGCAGTATTTT
CDR3aa: CASSQRTGQGTDTQYF

d_gene: NA
abundance: NA
v_gene: TRBV7-3
j_gene: TRBJ2-4
CDR3nt: TGTGCCAGCAGCTTAACCGGGTCTAGCAAAATGAACATTCAGTACTTC
CDR3aa: CASSLTGSSKMNIQYF

d_gene: NA
abundance: NA
v_gene: TRBV5-1
j_gene: TRBJ1-6
CDR3nt: TGCGCCAGCAGTCCCTCCTTGGGGGGAAGCTCCTATAATTCACCCCTCCACTTT
CDR3aa: CASSPSLGGSSYNSPLHF

d_gene: NA
abundance: few
v_gene: TRBV18
j_gene: TRBJ1-1
CDR3nt: TGTGCCAGCACTTCCGGGGTGAGCACTGAAGCTTTCTTT
CDR3aa: CASTSGVSTEAFF

d_gene: TRBD1
abundance: NA
v_gene: TRBV6-5
j_gene: TRBJ2-5
CDR3nt: TGTGCCAGCAGTTACAGGACAGGGGGCTTGGGGGAGACCCAGTACTTC
CDR3aa: CASSYRTGGLGETQYF

d_gene: TRBD1
abundance: once
v_gene: TRBV6-5
j_gene: TRBJ2-7
CDR3nt: TGTGCCAGCATCGCTATTAGAGGGGGCGGCGAGCAGTACTTC
CDR3aa: CASIAIRGGGEQYF

d_gene: NA
abundance: NA
v_gene: TRBV20-1
j_gene: TRBJ2-1
CDR3nt: TGCAGTGCCCACGCGATGGTTGAGCAGTTCTTC
CDR3aa: CSAHAMVEQFF

d_gene: TRBD1
abundance: NA
v_gene: TRBV6-2/TRBV6-3
j_gene: TRBJ2-7
CDR3nt: TGTGCCAGCAGTTTCAGGGACAGGCCAGACGAGCAGTACTTC
CDR3aa: CASSFRDRPDEQYF

d_gene: TRBD1
abundance: NA
v_gene: TRBV5-1
j_gene: TRBJ2-7
CDR3nt: TGCGCCAGCCGTGATGGACAGGGCCTTCTCTACGAGCAGTACTTC
CDR3aa: CASRDGQGLLYEQYF

d_gene: TRBD1
abundance: once
v_gene: TRBV5-1
j_gene: TRBJ1-6
CDR3nt: TGCGCCAGCAGCTTGGCCCCGGGACAGGGAAATTCACCCCTCCACTTT
CDR3aa: CASSLAPGQGNSPLHF

d_gene: NA
abundance: NA
v_gene: TRBV3-1/TRBV3-2
j_gene: TRBJ1-2
CDR3nt: TGTGCCAGCAGTACTGGACAGAACTATGGCTACACCTTC
CDR3aa: CASSTGQNYGYTF

d_gene: NA
abundance: NA
v_gene: TRBV2
j_gene: TRBJ1-1
CDR3nt: TGTGCCAGCAGCTATCTCCGGGTGGCGAAGAACACTGAAGCTTTCTTT
CDR3aa: CASSYLRVAKNTEAFF

d_gene: NA
abundance: NA
v_gene: TRBV5-4
j_gene: TRBJ1-6
CDR3nt: TGTGCCAGCAGCTTAGGGACATCAGTTTCGGTCTCCTATAATTCACCCCTCCACTTT
CDR3aa: CASSLGTSVSVSYNSPLHF

d_gene: TRBD1
abundance: NA
v_gene: TRBV5-6
j_gene: TRBJ2-5
CDR3nt: TGTGCCAGCAGCTTGGACTACAGGGGGCTGGAGACCCAGTACTTC
CDR3aa: CASSLDYRGLETQYF

d_gene: NA
abundance: once
v_gene: TRBV3-1/TRBV3-2
j_gene: TRBJ1-2
CDR3nt: TGTGCCAGCAGCCAAGAAGACCGAGCGAACTATGGCTACACCTTC
CDR3aa: CASSQEDRANYGYTF

d_gene: TRBD1
abundance: few
v_gene: TRBV5-4
j_gene: TRBJ1-2
CDR3nt: TGTGCCAGCAGCCCCACCCGACAGGGGGTAGGGTATGGCTACACCTTC
CDR3aa: CASSPTRQGVGYGYTF

d_gene: TRBD1
abundance: NA
v_gene: TRBV3-1/TRBV3-2
j_gene: TRBJ1-2
CDR3nt: TGTGCCAGCAGCCATCCGGCCCGGACAGGGGTCTATGGCTACACCTTC
CDR3aa: CASSHPARTGVYGYTF

d_gene: TRBD1
abundance: once
v_gene: TRBV4-2
j_gene: TRBJ1-5
CDR3nt: TGTGCCAGCAGCCAAGATCCGGGACAGACATATAGCAATCAGCCCCAGCATTTT
CDR3aa: CASSQDPGQTYSNQPQHF

d_gene: NA
abundance: NA
v_gene: TRBV7-9
j_gene: TRBJ1-5
CDR3nt: TGTGCCAGCAGCTTATCCGGCATAGGGGGTCGGGATCAGCCCCAGCATTTT
CDR3aa: CASSLSGIGGRDQPQHF

d_gene: TRBD1
abundance: NA
v_gene: TRBV6-5
j_gene: TRBJ1-5
CDR3nt: TGTGCCAGCAGGGGGACAGAGACTAGCAATCAGCCCCAGCATTTT
CDR3aa: CASRGTETSNQPQHF